This entry lists 29 T cell receptor beta chains sequenced from one sample in a study of T cell repertoires in cytomegalovirus infection. TCRdb independently ran MiXCR on the reads; one entry per CDR3 protein. The sample lists a few hundred thousand distinct CDR3 sequences, 8% to 9.5% occurring once. Specimen: PBMCs. Source of these receptors: a human donor in good health (CMV status not recorded). Some clones in this sample may be carry-over from other donors' samples.

This clonotype showed up many times. The chain couples TRBV2 to TRBJ2-1; D perhaps matches TRBD2 (5 bases). The CDR3 totals 12 residues. The germline V gene encodes CDR1 SNHLY and CDR2 FYNNEI. Trimming removed 6 bases from V and 9 bases from J, with 12 bases in between. The CDR3 region is CASSPLSGEQFF. The CDR3 DNA reads as TGTGCCAGCAGCCCCTTGAGCGGTGAGCAGTTCTTC.

The V call is TRBV12-3 or TRBV12-4, the J call TRBJ1-2; D is unresolved. The CDR3 is made up of 14 amino acids. Trimming removed 3 bases from V and 4 bases from J, with 12 bases in between. The CDR3 DNA is TGTGCCAGCAGTTTCCCCGACTTATTCTATGGCTACACCTTC. It codes for CASSFPDLFYGYTF.

This clonotype has at least ten counts. This sequence joins TRBV7-2 and TRBJ2-7, with a tentative D call TRBD1 (6 bases). The CDR3 sequence is 13 residues long. V lost 4 bases, J lost 6 bases, and 13 bases lay in between. The germline CDR1 and CDR2 sequences are SGHTA and FQGNSA. CDR3 in DNA: TGTGCCAGCAGCTCGCGACAGGTTTCCGAGCAGTACTTC. This codes for CASSSRQVSEQYF.

This clonotype has a count of ten or more. The rearrangement joins TRBV7-2 to TRBJ2-2; D is undetermined. CDR1 SGHTA and CDR2 FQGNSA come from the germline V gene. Trimming removed 5 bases from V and 2 bases from J, with 12 bases in between. The CDR3 spans 15 residues. The CDR3 DNA sequence: TGTGCCAGCAGCCTTTTAACCGGTAACACCGGGGAGCTGTTTTTT. Protein product: CASSLLTGNTGELFF.

This clonotype was seen once. The chain employs TRBV7-2 and TRBJ1-3; D gene uncertain. The CDR3 is made up of 17 amino acids. Germline loops: CDR1 SGHTA, CDR2 FQGNSA. The V and J ends lost 0 bases and 0 bases respectively, with 12 bases between them. In nucleotides, the CDR3 is TGTGCCAGCAGCTTAGCCGGGATCCCGAGCTCTGGAAACACCATATATTTT. It specifies CASSLAGIPSSGNTIYF. The entire variable domain, with the rest obtained from reference TRBV7-2 and TRBJ1-3, is as follows: GAGVSQSPSNKVTEKGKDVELRCDPISGHTALYWYRQSLGQGLEFLIYFQGNSAPDKSGLPSDRFSAERTGGSVSTLTIQRTQQEDSAVYLCASSLAGIPSSGNTIYFGEGSWLTVV.

J is TRBJ1-3 and V is TRBV20-1; TRBD1 is a possible D gene (6 bases). This CDR3 has 13 amino acids. V dropped 4 bases and J dropped 3 bases, with 10 bases sitting between them. CDR1 is DFQATT, CDR2 SNEGSKA, per germline (reference sequence). As DNA, the CDR3 is TGCAGTGCTACAGGGGTCGGTGGAAACACCATATATTTT. This gives the protein CSATGVGGNTIYF.

This clonotype was observed a handful of times. The genes are TRBV20-1 and TRBJ2-1; 16 bases match TRBD2. Germline V CDR1 and CDR2: DFQATT, SNEGSKA (reference sequence). This CDR3 comprises 19 residues. Germline trimming cut 0 bases from V and 9 bases from J; bases unmatched to any gene: 14. The CDR3, as DNA: TGCAGTGCTAGAGATTATGTTGGGACTAGCGGGAGGGATGTCGGTGAGCAGTTCTTC. Protein sequence: CSARDYVGTSGRDVGEQFF.

This clonotype was counted ten times or more. The rearrangement joins TRBV12-3 or TRBV12-4 to TRBJ1-1; possibly TRBD1 for D (5 bases). This CDR3 region has 14 residues. V shed 3 bases and J shed 5 bases, with 13 bases lying between them. The DNA for the CDR3 is TGTGCCAGCAGTTTCGGGGTGTGGGGGACTGAAGCTTTCTTT. Its translation: CASSFGVWGTEAFF.

V usage is TRBV10-3 and J usage is TRBJ2-2; 8 bases agree with TRBD1. J was trimmed by 1 base and V by 2 bases; bases with no gene match: 3. CDR1 and CDR2 from the germline V gene are ENHRY and SYGVKD. The CDR3 is 16 residues long. CDR3 sequence reads: CAISEGQGVNTGELFF. In nucleotides, the CDR3 is TGTGCCATCAGTGAGGGACAGGGCGTGAACACCGGGGAGCTGTTTTTT.

In this sample, this clonotype turned up many times. This sequence joins TRBV7-3 and TRBJ1-1; possible D gene TRBD1, 6 bases. V was pared by 4 bases and J by 1 base, with 10 bases between. Germline V gene data show CDR1 as SGHTA and CDR2 as FQGTGA. This CDR3 comprises 14 residues. The CDR3 region is CASSSTGRNTEAFF. The CDR3 DNA sequence: TGTGCCAGCAGCTCTACAGGGAGGAACACTGAAGCTTTCTTT. Complete variable domain (other parts from reference TRBV7-3 and TRBJ1-1): GAGVSQTPSNKVTEKGKYVELRCDPISGHTALYWYRQSLGQGPEFLIYFQGTGAADDSGLPNDRFFAVRPEGSVSTLKIQRTERGDSAVYLCASSSTGRNTEAFFGQGTRLTVV.

This clonotype was observed a handful of times. The genes are TRBV12-3 or TRBV12-4 and TRBJ2-1, with D uncertain. This CDR3 spans 11 amino acids. V was shortened by 3 bases and J by 8 bases, with 5 bases between the two germline ends. In nucleotides, the CDR3 is TGTGCCAGCAGTTTTTCCCATGAGCAGTTCTTC. Residues: CASSFSHEQFF.

This clonotype appeared many times. This sequence joins TRBV11-2 and TRBJ2-1; TRBD2 matches 8 bases. Germline CDR1 and CDR2: SGHAT and FQNNGV. The length of the CDR3 is 15 residues. The V and J ends lost 1 base and 7 bases, in that order; junction bases with no gene match: 6. CDR3 amino acids: CASSLGTSGGNEQFF. The CDR3 nucleotides are TGTGCCAGCAGCTTAGGAACTAGCGGCGGGAATGAGCAGTTCTTC.

This clonotype was observed at least ten times. The rearrangement links TRBV4-2 to TRBJ2-3; D remains ambiguous. V lost 0 bases and J 0 bases, leaving 4 bases between the germline ends. The germline V gene has CDR1 LGHNA and CDR2 YNFKEQ. The CDR3 sequence is 14 residues long. In nucleotides, the CDR3 is TGTGCCAGCAGCCAAGATTCGAGCACAGATACGCAGTATTTT. Residues: CASSQDSSTDTQYF.

Many counts were recorded for this clonotype. V gene TRBV7-8 combines with J gene TRBJ2-1, with 8 nucleotides matching TRBD2. The CDR3 sequence is 15 residues long. The junction had 7 bases not matched to a gene; V was cut back by 2 bases and J by 7 bases. Per the germline V gene, CDR1 is SGHVS and CDR2 is FQNEAQ. This CDR3 is CASSLMTSVRNEQFF. The CDR3 region has the DNA TGTGCCAGCAGCTTAATGACTAGCGTTCGAAATGAGCAGTTCTTC.

This clonotype showed up just a few times. The chain is built from TRBV27 and TRBJ1-2; D remains ambiguous. V lost 2 bases, J lost 6 bases, and 10 bases lay in between. CDR1 is MNHEY and CDR2 is SMNVEV in the germline V gene (reference sequence). CDR3 length: 13 residues. CDR3 DNA sequence: TGTGCCAGCAGTTTAGGGCCGCAACATGGCTACACCTTC. This encodes CASSLGPQHGYTF.

In regard to this clonotype: This CDR3 is missing its conserved last phenylalanine or tryptophan, likely due to a read error. The CDR3 region has the DNA TGTGCCTGGGACAGCGGGAGAGGAGATACGCAGTATTTG. Translated, it gives CAWDSGRGDTQYL. The V gene is TRBV30, the J gene TRBJ2-3; 8 bases fit TRBD2. Germline assignment: CDR1 GTSNPN and CDR2 SVGIG (reference sequence). The CDR3 has 13 amino acids. V lost 5 bases and J lost 5; bases outside the gene matches: 6.

This clonotype has at least ten counts. The chain couples TRBV7-3 to TRBJ2-1; 7 bases agree with TRBD1. This CDR3 contains 13 residues. V lost 5 bases and J lost 7; bases outside the gene matches: 5. In germline, CDR1 is SGHTA, CDR2 FQGTGA. The CDR3 nucleotides read TGTGCCAGCAGCCTCCCGACAGGGAATGAGCAGTTCTTC. Its protein product is CASSLPTGNEQFF.

This clonotype was seen many times. The rearrangement uses TRBV25-1 and TRBJ2-7; the match to TRBD1 covers 9 bases. V lost 5 bases to trimming and J lost 5 bases; unmatched junction nucleotides: 10. The germline CDR1 and CDR2 sequences are MGHDK and SYGVNS. The CDR3 is 15 amino acids. The CDR3 DNA is TGTGCCAGCAGTCCCCCGGGACAGGGTGCTGACGAGCAGTACTTC. It encodes CASSPPGQGADEQYF.

CDR3 residues: CASSRVGLAGGNEQFF. The CDR3 bases are TGTGCCAGCTCCCGCGTAGGACTAGCGGGAGGCAATGAGCAGTTCTTC. The V call is TRBV18, the J call TRBJ2-1; 14 bases align to TRBD2. J lost 6 bases, V lost 6 bases, and 7 bases had no gene match. This CDR3 has 16 amino acids. CDR1 is KGHSH and CDR2 is LQKENI in the germline V gene.

This clonotype has just a few counts. The chain carries TRBV4-1 and TRBJ2-3; either TRBD1 or TRBD2 may fit D (5 bases each). Germline values: CDR1 MGHRA, CDR2 YSYEKL. The V and J ends lost 0 bases and 0 bases respectively, with 13 bases between them. CDR3 length equals 17 residues. For the CDR3, the DNA is TGCGCCAGCAGCCAAGACCCGTTCGGGGCTAGCACAGATACGCAGTATTTT. It yields the protein CASSQDPFGASTDTQYF.

This clonotype came up a few times. V usage is TRBV24-1 and J usage is TRBJ1-5, with D possibly TRBD1 on 6 matching bases. V lost 6 bases and J lost 5, with 16 bases in between. CDR3 size: 15 residues. The V gene's germline CDR1 is KGHDR and CDR2 SFDVKD. This CDR3 is CATSRGASGDQPQHF. CDR3 sequence (DNA): TGTGCCACCAGTCGGGGGGCCTCGGGGGATCAGCCCCAGCATTTT.

This clonotype was seen at least ten times. The chain combines TRBV7-9 with TRBJ2-3; 7 bases line up with TRBD1. The CDR3 covers 15 residues. CDR1 and CDR2 from the germline V gene are SEHNR and FQNEAQ (reference sequence). Trimming took 10 bases from V and 2 from J; bases not matched to a gene: 12. CDR3 protein: CATIPDRAITDTQYF. The CDR3 DNA reads as TGTGCCACCATCCCAGACAGGGCGATCACAGATACGCAGTATTTT.

This clonotype was picked up many times. This rearrangement joins TRBV28 to TRBJ2-3, with a possible D match to TRBD2 (6 bases). V was cut by 5 bases and J by 4 bases, with 13 bases left in between. Germline CDR1 and CDR2: MDHEN and SYDVKM. CDR3 length: 14 amino acids. The CDR3 DNA reads TGTGCCAGCAGTCCAAGGCGGGATCCAGATACGCAGTATTTT. Translated, it gives CASSPRRDPDTQYF.

V gene TRBV12-5 combines with J gene TRBJ1-1; no clear D gene. Germline-derived CDR1 and CDR2 are LGHNT and FRNRAP. The V and J ends lost 6 bases and 7 bases respectively, with 18 bases between them. This CDR3 has 14 amino acids. CDR3 in amino acids: CASGPPGNRGEAFF. The CDR3 DNA reads TGTGCTAGTGGCCCCCCGGGAAATCGCGGTGAAGCTTTCTTT.

This clonotype was recorded at least ten times. This rearrangement joins TRBV5-6 to TRBJ2-5; 8 bases agree with TRBD2. Germline V gives CDR1 SGHDT, CDR2 YYEEEE. V dropped 4 bases and J dropped 2; count of bases not matched to a gene: 4. The CDR3 runs 14 residues. Here the CDR3 reads CASSRTSIQETQYF. Here the CDR3 DNA reads TGTGCCAGCAGCCGGACTAGCATTCAAGAGACCCAGTACTTC.

At least ten counts were recorded for this clonotype. V usage is TRBV6-6 and J usage is TRBJ2-1; D is uncertain. V was cut by 3 bases and J by 2 bases, with 11 bases left in between. Germline CDR1 reads MNHNY; CDR2 reads SVGAGI (reference sequence). The CDR3 contains 15 residues. The CDR3 region is CASSYLGVTYNEQFF. CDR3 bases: TGTGCCAGCAGTTATTTAGGAGTGACCTACAATGAGCAGTTCTTC.

This clonotype was counted only a few times. The chain has TRBV12-3 or TRBV12-4 and TRBJ1-5, with TRBD1 matching 7 bases. This CDR3 region has 14 residues. V lost 7 bases and J lost 6; bases outside the gene matches: 9. CDR3 sequence (DNA): TGTGCCAGCACTCCGACAGGGCTAGGTCAGCCCCAGCATTTT. Residues: CASTPTGLGQPQHF.

Turning to this clonotype: A read error may be the cause here, since a much bigger clone is one base away. Lacking the conserved final phenylalanine or tryptophan, this CDR3 likely reflects a read error. V and J are TRBV11-2 and TRBJ1-1; D ambiguous. Germline CDR1 is SGHAT and CDR2 is FQNNGV. This CDR3 is 15 amino acids long. The V and J ends lost 5 bases and 0 bases respectively, with 13 bases between them. CDR3 nucleotide sequence: TGTGCCAGCAGCGGAAGGACGGGAATGAACACTGAAGCTTTCCTT. It encodes CASSGRTGMNTEAFL.

The chain has TRBV7-2 and TRBJ1-4; D is possibly TRBD1 (5 bases). Trimming left V 6 bases short and J 13 bases short, with 15 bases between. Looked up from germline, CDR1 is SGHTA and CDR2 is FQGNSA. The CDR3 runs to 12 residues. CDR3: CASRTGGAGLFF. CDR3 nucleotides: TGTGCCAGCAGGACGGGGGGTGCTGGACTGTTTTTT. The full variable domain, in which reference TRBV7-2 and TRBJ1-4 provide the parts outside the CDR3, is GAGVSQSPSNKVTEKGKDVELRCDPISGHTALYWYRQSLGQGLEFLIYFQGNSAPDKSGLPSDRFSAERTGGSVSTLTIQRTQQEDSAVYLCASRTGGAGLFFGSGTQLSVL.